This T cell receptor (beta chain) was observed in a study of CD4 T cells in relation to SARS-CoV-2 and coronaviruses. The wider study: ViraFEST: roughly 10-day antigen culture of PBMCs, then TCR beta CDR3 sequencing. Findings of the study overall: Compared with monoreactive clones, crossreactive clones showed significantly weaker SARS-CoV-2 expansion.

CD4+ T cells from unexposed donors were obtained before the COVID-19 pandemic (2011-2018). Isolation of CD4+ T cells took place after nine to ten days in culture. This CDR3 region has 12 residues. The germline V gene encodes CDR1 SGHTS and CDR2 YDEGEE. V lost 10 bases and J lost 4, with 12 bases in between. Produced via immunoSEQ multiplex PCR; TCRdb's table is partial and in-frame only. The data show 8,500 to 13,000 clones, roughly 84% seen once. For this clone: Its antigen is unidentified.

V gene TRBV5-8 combines with J gene TRBJ2-4; D gene ambiguous. Specimen: CD4+ T cells from PBMCs, cultured in vitro. This sequence originates from a human donor in good health. The CDR3 sequence is CASGGMKNIQYF. CDR3 in DNA: TGTGCCTCGGGCGGCATGAAAAACATTCAGTACTTC.